This T cell receptor (beta chain) was found in a study of control samples from healthy donors and cancer patients. Trimming left V 3 bases short and J 4 bases short, with 7 bases between. The germline V gene has CDR1 SGHVS and CDR2 FQNEAQ. The CDR3 is made up of 13 amino acids. Libraries were prepared by immunoSEQ multiplex PCR; TCRdb keeps only in-frame clonotypes and omits some of them. Of roughly 120,000 clones listed, roughly nine tenths are singletons. Sequencing input: PBMCs. This rearrangement joins TRBV7-8 to TRBJ1-5, with D unclear. The TCR comes from a woman aged 50 to 60 with colorectal cancer. The CDR3 region has the DNA TGTGCCAGCAGCTTCGCAGTGAATCAGCCCCAGCATTTT. Residues: CASSFAVNQPQHF.